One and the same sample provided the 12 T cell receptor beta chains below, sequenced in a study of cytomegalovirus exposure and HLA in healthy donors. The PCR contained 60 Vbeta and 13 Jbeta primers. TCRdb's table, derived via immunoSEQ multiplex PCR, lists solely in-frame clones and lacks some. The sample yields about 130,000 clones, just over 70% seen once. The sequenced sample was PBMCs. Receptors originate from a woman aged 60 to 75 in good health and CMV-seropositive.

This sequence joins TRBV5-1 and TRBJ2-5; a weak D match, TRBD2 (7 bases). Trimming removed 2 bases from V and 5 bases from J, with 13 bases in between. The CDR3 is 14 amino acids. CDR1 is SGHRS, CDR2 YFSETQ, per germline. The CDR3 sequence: CASSFGEGGETQYF. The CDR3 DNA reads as TGCGCCAGCAGCTTTGGAGAGGGGGGGGAGACCCAGTACTTC.

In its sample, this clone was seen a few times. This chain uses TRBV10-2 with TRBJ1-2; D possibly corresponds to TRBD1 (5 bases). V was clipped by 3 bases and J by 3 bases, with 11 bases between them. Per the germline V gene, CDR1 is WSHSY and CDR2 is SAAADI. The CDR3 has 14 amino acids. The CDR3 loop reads CASSDRVGDYGYTF. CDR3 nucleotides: TGCGCCAGCAGTGATAGGGTAGGGGACTATGGCTACACCTTC.

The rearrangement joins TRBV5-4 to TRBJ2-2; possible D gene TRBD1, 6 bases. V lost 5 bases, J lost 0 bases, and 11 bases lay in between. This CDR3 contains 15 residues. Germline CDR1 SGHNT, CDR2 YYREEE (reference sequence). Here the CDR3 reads CASRNTGTNTGELFF. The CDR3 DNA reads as TGTGCCAGCAGAAATACAGGGACGAACACCGGGGAGCTGTTTTTT. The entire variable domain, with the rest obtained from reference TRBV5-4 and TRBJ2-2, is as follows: ETGVTQSPTHLIKTRGQQVTLRCSSQSGHNTVSWYQQALGQGPQFIFQYYREEENGRGNFPPRFSGLQFPNYSSELNVNALELDDSALYLCASRNTGTNTGELFFGEGSRLTVL.

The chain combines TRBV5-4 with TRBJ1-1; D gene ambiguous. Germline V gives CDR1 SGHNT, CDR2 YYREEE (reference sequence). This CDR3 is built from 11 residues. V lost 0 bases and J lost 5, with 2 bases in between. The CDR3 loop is CASSLATEAFF. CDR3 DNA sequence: TGTGCCAGCAGCTTGGCTACTGAAGCTTTCTTT.

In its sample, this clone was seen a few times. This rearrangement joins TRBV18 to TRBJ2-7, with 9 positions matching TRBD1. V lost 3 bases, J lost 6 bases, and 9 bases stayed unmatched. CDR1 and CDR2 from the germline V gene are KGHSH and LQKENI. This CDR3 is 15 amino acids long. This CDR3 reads CASSPLPGQGGEQYF. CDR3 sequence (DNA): TGTGCCAGCTCACCTCTCCCGGGACAGGGAGGCGAGCAGTACTTC.

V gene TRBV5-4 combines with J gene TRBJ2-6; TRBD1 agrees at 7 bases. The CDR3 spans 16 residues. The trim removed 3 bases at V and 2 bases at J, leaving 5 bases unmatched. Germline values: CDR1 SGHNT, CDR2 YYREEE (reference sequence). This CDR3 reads CASSYDRVAGANVLTF. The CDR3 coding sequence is TGTGCCAGCAGCTACGACAGGGTTGCTGGGGCCAACGTCCTGACTTTC.

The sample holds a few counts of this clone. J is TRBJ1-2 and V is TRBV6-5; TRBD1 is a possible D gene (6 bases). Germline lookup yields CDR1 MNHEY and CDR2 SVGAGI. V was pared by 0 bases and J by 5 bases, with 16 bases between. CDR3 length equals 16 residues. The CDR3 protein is CASSYSEETGNYGYTF. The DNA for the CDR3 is TGTGCCAGCAGTTACTCGGAGGAAACAGGGAATTATGGCTACACCTTC.

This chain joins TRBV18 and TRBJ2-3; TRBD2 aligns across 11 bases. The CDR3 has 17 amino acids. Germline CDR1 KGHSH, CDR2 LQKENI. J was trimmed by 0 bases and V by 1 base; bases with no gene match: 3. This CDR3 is CASSPQRLAGSTDTQYF. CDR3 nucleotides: TGTGCCAGCTCACCACAAAGACTAGCGGGGAGCACAGATACGCAGTATTTT.

CDR3 sequence: CASGQVRTEAFF. CDR3 DNA sequence: TGTGCCAGCGGGCAGGTGCGCACTGAAGCTTTCTTT. The chain links TRBV2 to TRBJ1-1; no clear D gene. The CDR3 is 12 residues long. Germline V gene lookup returns CDR1 SNHLY and CDR2 FYNNEI. The germline V and J ends were trimmed by 8 bases and 4 bases, with 11 bases remaining between them.

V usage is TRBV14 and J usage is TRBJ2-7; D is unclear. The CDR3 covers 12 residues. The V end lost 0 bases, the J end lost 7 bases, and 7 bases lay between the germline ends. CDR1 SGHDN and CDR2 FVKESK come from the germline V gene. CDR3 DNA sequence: TGTGCCAGCAGCCAAGAGCTGAGGGAGCAGTACTTC. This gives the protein CASSQELREQYF.

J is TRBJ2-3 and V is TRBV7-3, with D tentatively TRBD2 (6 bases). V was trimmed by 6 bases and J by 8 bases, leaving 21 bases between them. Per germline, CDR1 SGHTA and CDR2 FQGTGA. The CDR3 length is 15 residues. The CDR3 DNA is TGTGCCAGCAGTGCTAGGGACTCCGCGAGGGGTACGCAGTATTTT. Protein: CASSARDSARGTQYF.

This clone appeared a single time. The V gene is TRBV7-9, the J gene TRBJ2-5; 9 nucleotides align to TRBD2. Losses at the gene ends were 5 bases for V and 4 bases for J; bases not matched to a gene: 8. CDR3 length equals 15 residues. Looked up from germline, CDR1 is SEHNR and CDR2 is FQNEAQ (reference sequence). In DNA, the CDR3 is TGTGCCAGCAGCAAGGGCGCGGGGGGGCGAGAGACCCAGTACTTC. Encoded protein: CASSKGAGGRETQYF.